Sequencing of this T cell receptor beta chain was carried out in a study of cytomegalovirus exposure and HLA in healthy donors. A single count supports this clone. There are 13 residues in the CDR3. The V gene's germline CDR1 is SGHTA and CDR2 FQGNSA. The PCR ran on 60 Vbeta and 13 Jbeta primers. The table came from immunoSEQ multiplex PCR; TCRdb's copy has only in-frame clones and leaves some out. The table records 100,000 to 120,000 clones, approximately 80% of them present only once. The genes are TRBV7-2 and TRBJ2-5; TRBD2 might be the D (6 bases). The DNA end favors TRBJ2-7, so the J call may be wrong. The TCR sequence derives from a young man in good health and CMV-seropositive. Sequencing input: PBMCs. CDR3 in amino acids: CASSPDREREQYF. The CDR3 DNA reads as TGTGCCAGCAGCCCGGACCGGGAGCGCGAGCAGTACTTC.